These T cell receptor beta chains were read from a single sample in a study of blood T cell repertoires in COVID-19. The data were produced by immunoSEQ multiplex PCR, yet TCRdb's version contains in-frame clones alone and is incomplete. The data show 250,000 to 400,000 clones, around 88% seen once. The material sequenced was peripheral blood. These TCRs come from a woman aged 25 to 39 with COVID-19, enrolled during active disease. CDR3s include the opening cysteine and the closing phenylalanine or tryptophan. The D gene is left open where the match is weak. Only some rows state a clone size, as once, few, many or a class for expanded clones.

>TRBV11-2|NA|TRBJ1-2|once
CASSPAGPGYGYTF
TGTGCCAGCAGCCCCGCGGGGCCGGGCTATGGCTACACCTTC
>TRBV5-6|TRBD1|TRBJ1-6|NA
CASSGGTGSNSPLHF
TGTGCCAGCAGCGGAGGGACAGGGAGTAATTCACCCCTCCACTTT
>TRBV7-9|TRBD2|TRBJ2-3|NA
CASSSAGGITDTQYF
TGTGCCAGCAGCTCAGCGGGGGGGATCACAGATACGCAGTATTTT
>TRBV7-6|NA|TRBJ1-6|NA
CASSFAGSDSPLHF
TGTGCCAGCAGCTTCGCGGGGTCGGATTCACCCCTCCACTTT
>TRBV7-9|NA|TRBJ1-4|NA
CASTRGTNEKLFF
TGTGCCAGTACCCGGGGGACTAATGAAAAACTGTTTTTT
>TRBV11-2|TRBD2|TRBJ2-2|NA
CASSLELAGALSTGELFF
TGTGCCAGCAGCTTAGAACTAGCGGGGGCCCTGTCCACCGGGGAGCTGTTTTTT
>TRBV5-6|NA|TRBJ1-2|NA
CASSFGALKGQPYGYTF
TGTGCCAGCAGCTTCGGTGCCCTAAAAGGACAGCCCTATGGCTACACCTTC
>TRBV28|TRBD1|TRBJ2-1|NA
CASSPLGQPIYNEQFF
TGTGCCAGCAGTCCCCTGGGACAGCCTATCTACAATGAGCAGTTCTTC
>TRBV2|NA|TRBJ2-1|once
CASSGRGLGNEQFF
TGTGCCAGCAGTGGAAGGGGTCTCGGAAATGAGCAGTTCTTC
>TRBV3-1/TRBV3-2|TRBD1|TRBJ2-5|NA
CASSPGSRDRGLQETQYF
TGTGCCAGCAGCCCGGGGTCTCGGGACAGGGGGCTCCAAGAGACCCAGTACTTC
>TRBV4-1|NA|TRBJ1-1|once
CASSQGSEAFF
TGCGCCAGCAGCCAGGGCTCGGAAGCTTTCTTT
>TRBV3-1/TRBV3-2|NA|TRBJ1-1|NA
CASSQGEGWNTEAFF
TGTGCCAGCAGCCAAGGGGAGGGCTGGAACACTGAAGCTTTCTTT
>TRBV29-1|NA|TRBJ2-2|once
CSVVAGELFF
TGCAGCGTTGTCGCCGGGGAGCTGTTTTTT
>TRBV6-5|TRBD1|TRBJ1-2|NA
CASSPRDRVYGYTF
TGTGCCAGCAGTCCCCGGGACAGGGTTTATGGCTACACCTTC